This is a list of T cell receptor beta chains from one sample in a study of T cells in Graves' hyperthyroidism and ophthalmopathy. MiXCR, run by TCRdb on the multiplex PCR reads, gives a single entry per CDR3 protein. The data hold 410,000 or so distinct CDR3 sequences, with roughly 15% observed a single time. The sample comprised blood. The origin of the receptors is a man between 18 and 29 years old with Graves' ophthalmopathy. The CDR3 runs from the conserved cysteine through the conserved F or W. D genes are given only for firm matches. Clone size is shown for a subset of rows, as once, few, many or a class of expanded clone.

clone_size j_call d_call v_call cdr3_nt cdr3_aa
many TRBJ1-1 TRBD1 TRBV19 TGTGCCAGTAACCAGAGACAGGGGGAGTTCACTGAAGCTTTCTTT CASNQRQGEFTEAFF
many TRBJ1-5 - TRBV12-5 TGTGCTAGTGGTTTGGAGTCGTCCCCGTACAATCAGCCCCAGCATTTT CASGLESSPYNQPQHF
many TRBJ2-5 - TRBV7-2 TGTGCCAGCAGCGCGCCCTTTCGGCAAGGCGAGACCCAGTACTTC CASSAPFRQGETQYF
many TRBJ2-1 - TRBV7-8 TGTGCCAGCAGCCCGCCCGGGGTCCGAGGCAATGAGCAGTTCTTC CASSPPGVRGNEQFF
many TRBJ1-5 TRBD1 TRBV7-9 TGTGCCAGCAGCTCAGGACAGGGACGGCAGCCCCAGCATTTT CASSSGQGRQPQHF
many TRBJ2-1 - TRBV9 TGTGCCAGCAGCGTAGCTACCGGTAGGGACAATGAGCAGTTCTTC CASSVATGRDNEQFF
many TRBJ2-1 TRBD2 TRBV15 TGTGCCACCAAGGCGGGGGGGCTCCCCTACAATGAGCAGTTCTTC CATKAGGLPYNEQFF
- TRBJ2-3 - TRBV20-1 TGCAGTCCTCAGGGGGGGGGTACGCAGTATTTT CSPQGGGTQYF
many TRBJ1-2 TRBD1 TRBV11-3 TGTGCCAGCAGCTCGCCCGGACAGGGGGCAAGTGGCTACACCTTC CASSSPGQGASGYTF
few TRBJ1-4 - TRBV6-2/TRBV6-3 TGTGCCAGCAGTACTTATGAAAAACTGTTTTTT CASSTYEKLFF
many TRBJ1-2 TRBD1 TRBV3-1 TGTGCCAGCAGCCACGGACAGGGTAACTATGGCTACACCTTC CASSHGQGNYGYTF
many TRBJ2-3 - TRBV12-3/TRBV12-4 TGTGCCAGCACTCAAAGAGGAAATCCAGATACGCAGTATTTT CASTQRGNPDTQYF
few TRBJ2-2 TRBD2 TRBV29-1 TGCAGCGTCAGGACTAGCGGGAAGACCTCGAACGCCGGGGAGCTGTTTTTT CSVRTSGKTSNAGELFF
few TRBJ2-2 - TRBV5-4 TGTGCCAGCAGCCTTCCAAGGGGCAACACCGGGGAGCTGTTTTTT CASSLPRGNTGELFF
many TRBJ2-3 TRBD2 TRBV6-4 TGTGCCAGCAGTGACGACGGGACTAGCGGCACAGATACGCAGTATTTT CASSDDGTSGTDTQYF
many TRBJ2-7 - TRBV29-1 TGCAGCGTTGATAGACTAGAAGGGCCCGAGCAGTACTTC CSVDRLEGPEQYF
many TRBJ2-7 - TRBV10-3 TGTGCCATCAGTGGACGGGGAAGGGACGAGCAGTACTTC CAISGRGRDEQYF
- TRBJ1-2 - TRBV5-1 TGCGCCAGCAGCCGGGGTGGACAGCCTAACTATGGCTACACCTTC CASSRGGQPNYGYTF
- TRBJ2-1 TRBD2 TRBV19 TGTGCCAGTAGTGCTAGCGGGAGGGTATACAATGAGCAGTTCTTC CASSASGRVYNEQFF
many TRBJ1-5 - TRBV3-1 TGTGCCAGCAGCCAGGGGATTGGAGGCAATCAGCCCCAGCATTTT CASSQGIGGNQPQHF
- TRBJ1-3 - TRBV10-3 TGTGCCATTTTAAATACCGGAAACACCATATATTTT CAILNTGNTIYF
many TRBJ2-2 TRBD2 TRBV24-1 TGTGCCACCAGTGATTGGGGACTAGCGAACACCGGGGAGCTGTTTTTT CATSDWGLANTGELFF
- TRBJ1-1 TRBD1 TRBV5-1 TGCGCCAGCAGCTTGGAAACAGGGGGCCACACTGAAGCTTTCTTT CASSLETGGHTEAFF
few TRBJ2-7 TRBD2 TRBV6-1 TGTGCCAGCAGTCGCCGTAGGACTAGCGCTTACGAGCAGTACTTC CASSRRRTSAYEQYF
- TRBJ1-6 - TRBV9 TGTGCCAGCAGCTCAGACACGGGTACACCCCTCCACTTT CASSSDTGTPLHF
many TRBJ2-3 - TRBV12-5 TGTGCTAGTGGCTATGTCGCAGATACGCAGTATTTT CASGYVADTQYF
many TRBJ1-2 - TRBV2 TGTGCCAGCAGTTTCACGGACTATGGCTACACCTTC CASSFTDYGYTF
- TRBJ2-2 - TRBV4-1 TGCGCCAGCAGCCGTACAGGGGAGGTCACCGGGGAGCTGTTTTTT CASSRTGEVTGELFF
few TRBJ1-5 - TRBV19 TGTGCCAGTACAGTTACCGCTTATAGCAATCAGCCCCAGCATTTT CASTVTAYSNQPQHF
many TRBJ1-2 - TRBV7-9 TGTGCCAGCAGCTTACCGGGGACGGCTTATGGCTACACCTTC CASSLPGTAYGYTF
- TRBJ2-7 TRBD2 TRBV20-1 TGCAGTGCTAGGACTAGCTGGGGGTACGAGCAGTACTTC CSARTSWGYEQYF
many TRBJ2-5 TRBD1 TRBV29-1 TGCAGCGCCGACAGGGCTCCCCAAGAGACCCAGTACTTC CSADRAPQETQYF
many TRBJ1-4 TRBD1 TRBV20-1 TGCAGTGCAAACGACAGGGTTGGGGAAAAACTGTTTTTT CSANDRVGEKLFF
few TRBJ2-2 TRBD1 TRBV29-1 TGCAGCGCCACAGGGGAATTCCCCGGGGAGCTGTTTTTT CSATGEFPGELFF
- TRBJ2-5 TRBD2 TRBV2 TGTGCCAGCAGTGAAGGGACTAGCGGGGGCGGGTACCAAGAGACCCAGTACTTC CASSEGTSGGGYQETQYF